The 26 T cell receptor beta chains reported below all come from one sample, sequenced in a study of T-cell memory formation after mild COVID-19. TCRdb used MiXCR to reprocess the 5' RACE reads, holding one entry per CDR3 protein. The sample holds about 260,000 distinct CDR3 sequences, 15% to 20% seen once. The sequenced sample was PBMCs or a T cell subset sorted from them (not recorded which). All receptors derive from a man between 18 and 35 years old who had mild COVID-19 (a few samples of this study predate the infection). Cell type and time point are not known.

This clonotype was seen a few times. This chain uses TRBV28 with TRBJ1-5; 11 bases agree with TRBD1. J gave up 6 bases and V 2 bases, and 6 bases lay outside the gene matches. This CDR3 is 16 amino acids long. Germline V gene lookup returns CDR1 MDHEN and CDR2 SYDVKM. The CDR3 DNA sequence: TGTGCCAGCAGTTTACCGGGGACAGGGGGAATTCAGCCCCAGCATTTT. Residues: CASSLPGTGGIQPQHF.

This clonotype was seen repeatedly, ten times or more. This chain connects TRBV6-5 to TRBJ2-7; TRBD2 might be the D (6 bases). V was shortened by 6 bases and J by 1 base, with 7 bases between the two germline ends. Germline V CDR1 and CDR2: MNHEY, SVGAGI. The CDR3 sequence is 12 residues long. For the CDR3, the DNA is TGTGCCAGCAGCCGGGGGTCCTACGAGCAGTACTTC. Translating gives CASSRGSYEQYF.

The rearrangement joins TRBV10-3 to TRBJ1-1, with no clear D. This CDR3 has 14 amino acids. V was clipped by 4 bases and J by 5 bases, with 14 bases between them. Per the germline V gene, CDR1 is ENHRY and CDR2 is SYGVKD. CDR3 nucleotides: TGTGCCATCAGTGGAGGCGGAGGGTGGACTGAAGCTTTCTTT. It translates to CAISGGGGWTEAFF.

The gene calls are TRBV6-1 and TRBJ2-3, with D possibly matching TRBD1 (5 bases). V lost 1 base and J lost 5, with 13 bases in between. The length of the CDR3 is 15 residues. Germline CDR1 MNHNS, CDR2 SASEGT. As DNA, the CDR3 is TGTGCCAGCAGTGAAGGGCAGGGAAGGGTAGATACGCAGTATTTT. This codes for CASSEGQGRVDTQYF.

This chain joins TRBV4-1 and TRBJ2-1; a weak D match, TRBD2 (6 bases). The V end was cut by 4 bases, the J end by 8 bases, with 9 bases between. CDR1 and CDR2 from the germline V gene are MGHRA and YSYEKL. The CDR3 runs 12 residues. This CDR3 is CASSREADEQFF. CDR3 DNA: TGCGCCAGCAGCCGGGAGGCGGATGAGCAGTTCTTC.

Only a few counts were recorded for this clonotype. The CDR3 coding sequence is TGCGCCAGCAGCCAAGATCACCTAGCGGGGGGTACGCAGTATTTT. Encoded protein: CASSQDHLAGGTQYF. The rearrangement uses TRBV4-3 and TRBJ2-3, with 11 bases matching TRBD2. The CDR3 length is 15 residues. Germline V gives CDR1 LGHNA, CDR2 YSLEER. Trimming removed 0 bases from V and 8 bases from J; junction bases left unmatched: 4.

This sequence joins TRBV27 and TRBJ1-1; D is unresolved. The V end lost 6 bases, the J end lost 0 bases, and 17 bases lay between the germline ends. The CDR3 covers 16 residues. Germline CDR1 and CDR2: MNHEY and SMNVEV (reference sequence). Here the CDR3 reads CASRLGNELMNTEAFF. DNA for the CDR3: TGTGCCAGCAGGTTAGGGAATGAGCTCATGAACACTGAAGCTTTCTTT.

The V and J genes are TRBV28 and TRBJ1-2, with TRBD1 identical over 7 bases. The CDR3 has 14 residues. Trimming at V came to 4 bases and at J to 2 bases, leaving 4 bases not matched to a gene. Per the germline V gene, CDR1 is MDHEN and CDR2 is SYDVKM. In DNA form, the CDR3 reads TGTGCCAGCAGTTCGACAGGGTGGAACTATGGCTACACCTTC. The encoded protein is CASSSTGWNYGYTF.

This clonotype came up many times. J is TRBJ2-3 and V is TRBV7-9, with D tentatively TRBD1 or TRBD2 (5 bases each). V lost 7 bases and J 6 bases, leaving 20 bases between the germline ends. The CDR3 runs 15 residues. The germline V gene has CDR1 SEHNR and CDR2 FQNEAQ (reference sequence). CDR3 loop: CASIPAASGRDTQYF. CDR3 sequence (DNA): TGTGCCAGCATCCCCGCCGCCTCGGGGCGGGATACGCAGTATTTT.

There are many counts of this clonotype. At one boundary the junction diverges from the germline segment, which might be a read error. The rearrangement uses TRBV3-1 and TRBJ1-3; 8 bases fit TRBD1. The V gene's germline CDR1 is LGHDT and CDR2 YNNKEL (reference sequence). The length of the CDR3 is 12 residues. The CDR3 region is CASSPTGATLYF. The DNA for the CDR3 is TGTGCCAGCAGCCCGACAGGGGCCACCTTATATTTT.

Here the CDR3 DNA reads TGTGCCAGCAGCTTAATCGCGGGGACTCTCCAAGAGACCCAGTACTTC. Encoded protein: CASSLIAGTLQETQYF. V gene TRBV7-2 combines with J gene TRBJ2-5, with TRBD2 as a possible D gene (6 bases). Deletions cut 2 bases from V and 1 base from J, with 14 bases between. This CDR3 is 16 amino acids long. In germline, CDR1 is SGHTA, CDR2 FQGNSA.

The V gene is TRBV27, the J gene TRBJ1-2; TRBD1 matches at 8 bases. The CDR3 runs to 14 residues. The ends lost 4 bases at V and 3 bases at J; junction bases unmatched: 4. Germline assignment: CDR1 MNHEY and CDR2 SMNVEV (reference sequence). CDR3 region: CASSSTGADYGYTF. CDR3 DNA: TGTGCCAGCAGTTCGACAGGGGCGGACTATGGCTACACCTTC.

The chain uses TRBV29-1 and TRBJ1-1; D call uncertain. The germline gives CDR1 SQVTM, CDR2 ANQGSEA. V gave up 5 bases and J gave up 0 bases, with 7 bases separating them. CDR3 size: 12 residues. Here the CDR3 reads CSVLWLNTEAFF. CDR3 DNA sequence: TGCAGCGTTCTTTGGTTGAACACTGAAGCTTTCTTT. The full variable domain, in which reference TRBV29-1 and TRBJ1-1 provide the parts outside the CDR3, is SAVISQKPSRDICQRGTSLTIQCQVDSQVTMMFWYRQQPGQSLTLIATANQGSEATYESGFVIDKFPISRPNLTFSTLTVSNMSPEDSSIYLCSVLWLNTEAFFGQGTRLTVV.

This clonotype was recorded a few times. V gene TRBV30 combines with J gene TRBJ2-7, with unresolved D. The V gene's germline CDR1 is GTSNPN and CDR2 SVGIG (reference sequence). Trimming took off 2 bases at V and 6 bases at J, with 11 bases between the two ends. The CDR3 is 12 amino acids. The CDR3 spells CAWSFPLGEQYF. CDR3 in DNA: TGTGCCTGGAGTTTTCCTTTGGGCGAGCAGTACTTC.

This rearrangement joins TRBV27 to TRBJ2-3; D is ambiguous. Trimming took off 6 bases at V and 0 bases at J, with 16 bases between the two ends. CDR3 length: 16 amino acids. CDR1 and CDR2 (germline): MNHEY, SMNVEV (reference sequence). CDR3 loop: CASSPYGPTSTDTQYF. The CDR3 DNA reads TGTGCCAGCAGCCCATATGGTCCGACTAGCACAGATACGCAGTATTTT.

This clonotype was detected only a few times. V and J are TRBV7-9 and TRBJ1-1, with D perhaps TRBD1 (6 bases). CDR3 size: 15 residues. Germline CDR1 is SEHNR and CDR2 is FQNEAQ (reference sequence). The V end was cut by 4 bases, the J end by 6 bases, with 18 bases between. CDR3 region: CASSSPYRGHSEAFF. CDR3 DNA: TGTGCCAGCAGCTCCCCTTATCGGGGGCACTCTGAAGCTTTCTTT.

For the CDR3, the DNA is TGTGCCAGCAGCCGGGGGACAGACAAAGAGACCCAGTACTTC. It encodes CASSRGTDKETQYF. J is TRBJ2-5 and V is TRBV11-3; maybe TRBD1 (7 bases). Trimming took off 5 bases at V and 3 bases at J, with 13 bases between the two ends. Germline V lookup: CDR1 SGHNT, CDR2 YENEEA. The CDR3 loop spans 14 amino acids.

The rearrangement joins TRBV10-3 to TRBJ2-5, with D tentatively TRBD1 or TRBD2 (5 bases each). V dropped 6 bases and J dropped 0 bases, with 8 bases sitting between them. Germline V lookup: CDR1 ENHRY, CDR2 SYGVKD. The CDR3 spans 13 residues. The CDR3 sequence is CAIRGTDQETQYF. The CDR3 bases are TGTGCCATCAGAGGGACGGACCAAGAGACCCAGTACTTC.

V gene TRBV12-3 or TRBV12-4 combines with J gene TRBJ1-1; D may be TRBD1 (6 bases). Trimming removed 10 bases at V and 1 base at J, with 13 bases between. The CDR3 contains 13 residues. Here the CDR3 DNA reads TGTGCCACCAAGGACAGAGAGAACACTGAAGCTTTCTTT. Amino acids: CATKDRENTEAFF.

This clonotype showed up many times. The CDR3 nucleotides are TGTGCCAGCAGGGCCCCTAATGAAAAACTGTTTTTT. Amino acid sequence: CASRAPNEKLFF. The genes are TRBV7-2 and TRBJ1-4; D remains ambiguous. The CDR3 loop spans 12 amino acids. Germline CDR1 SGHTA, CDR2 FQGNSA. With 6 bases removed from V and 3 bases from J, the gap between germline ends came to 5 bases.

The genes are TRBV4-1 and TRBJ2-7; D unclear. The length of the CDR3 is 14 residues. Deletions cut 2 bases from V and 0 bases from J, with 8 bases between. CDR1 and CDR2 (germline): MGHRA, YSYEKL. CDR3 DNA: TGCGCCAGCAGCCAAAGGCTTAGCTCCTACGAGCAGTACTTC. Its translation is CASSQRLSSYEQYF.

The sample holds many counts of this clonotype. The CDR3 nucleotides read TGTGCCAGCAGCTTAGGTCCGCGGGCCTACACAGATACGCAGTATTTT. Its translation: CASSLGPRAYTDTQYF. The chain combines TRBV7-8 with TRBJ2-3, with D perhaps matching TRBD2 (5 bases). The CDR3 runs to 16 residues. V dropped 1 base and J dropped 2 bases, with 13 bases sitting between them. The V gene's germline CDR1 is SGHVS and CDR2 FQNEAQ.

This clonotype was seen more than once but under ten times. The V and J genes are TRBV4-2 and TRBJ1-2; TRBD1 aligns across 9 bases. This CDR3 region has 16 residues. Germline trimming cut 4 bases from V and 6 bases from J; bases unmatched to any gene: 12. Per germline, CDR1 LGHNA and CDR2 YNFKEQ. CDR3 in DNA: TGTGCCAGCAGCCGGGACGGAACAGGGGGCAGCCATGGCTACACCTTC. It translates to CASSRDGTGGSHGYTF.

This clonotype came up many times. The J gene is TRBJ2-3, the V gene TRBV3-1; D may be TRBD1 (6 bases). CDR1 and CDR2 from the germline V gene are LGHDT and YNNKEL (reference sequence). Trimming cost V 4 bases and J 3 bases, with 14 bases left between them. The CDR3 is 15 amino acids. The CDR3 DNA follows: TGTGCCAGCAGCCCCCAGGGGATCATAACAGATACGCAGTATTTT. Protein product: CASSPQGIITDTQYF.

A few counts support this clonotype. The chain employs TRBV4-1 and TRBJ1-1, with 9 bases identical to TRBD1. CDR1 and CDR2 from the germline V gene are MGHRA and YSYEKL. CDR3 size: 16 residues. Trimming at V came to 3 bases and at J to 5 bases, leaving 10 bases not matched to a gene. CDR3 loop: CASSHHPTGGGTEAFF. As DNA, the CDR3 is TGCGCCAGCAGCCACCACCCGACAGGGGGTGGAACTGAAGCTTTCTTT.

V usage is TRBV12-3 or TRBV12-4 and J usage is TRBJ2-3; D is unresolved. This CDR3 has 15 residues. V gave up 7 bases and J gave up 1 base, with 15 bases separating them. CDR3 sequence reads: CASINSHIGTDTQYF. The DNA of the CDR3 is TGTGCCAGCATTAACAGTCACATCGGCACAGATACGCAGTATTTT.